The sequence of this TCR beta chain was determined in a study of CD8+ T cells in alopecia areata. At the level of the study: By percentage of affected scalp area, the severity of treated patients was scored.

Reverse transcription of extracted RNA yielded cDNA, which provided the sequencing template. Data came from immunoSEQ multiplex PCR; TCRdb stores just in-frame clones and leaves some out. The sample lists fewer than 110,000 clones, around 60% occurring once. V gave up 0 bases and J gave up 4 bases, with 13 bases separating them. The germline gives CDR1 SGDLS, CDR2 YYNGEE. This CDR3 has 15 amino acids. Treatment meaning: oral pan-JAK inhibitor, 5-10 mg twice daily. The sequence was obtained from a human donor with alopecia areata. The source was CD8+ T cells sorted from blood, collected at approximately week 60, from a patient treated with tofacitinib. The gene calls are TRBV9 and TRBJ2-5, with D possibly TRBD1 on 7 matching bases. CDR3 coding DNA: TGTGCCAGCAGCGTAGACAGGGGAGGACGAGAGACCCAGTACTTC. This codes for CASSVDRGGRETQYF.